These T cell receptor beta chains were read from a single sample in a study of cytomegalovirus exposure and HLA in healthy donors. Clones were read by immunoSEQ multiplex PCR, and TCRdb kept only the in-frame ones, dropping some. The sample carries around 120,000 clones, over 65% recorded once. Material: PBMCs. The receptors derive from a woman between 40 and 50 years old in good health and CMV-seropositive. Both conserved end residues are part of each CDR3. The D gene is left open where the match is weak. Size tells how often a clone was seen (once, few, many) or the class of an expanded clone, and some rows leave it out.

V gene	D gene	clone size	J gene	CDR3 length	CDR3 protein
TRBV10-2	TRBD2	.	TRBJ2-3	16	CASSEGGDRGTDTQYF
TRBV7-2	.	.	TRBJ2-7	14	CASSFQSGSYEQYF
TRBV7-3	TRBD1	once	TRBJ2-3	13	CASKKGAEDTQYF
TRBV2	.	few	TRBJ2-2	15	CASSAGTPNTGELFF
TRBV7-2	TRBD2	.	TRBJ2-3	16	CASSARTSGGRDTQYF
TRBV27	TRBD1	.	TRBJ1-1	15	CASREGGRSGTEAFF
TRBV5-1	TRBD2	.	TRBJ2-1	15	CASSLTGAGRDEQFF
TRBV19	.	.	TRBJ1-2	12	CASSMAESGYTF
TRBV11-3	.	.	TRBJ1-1	13	CASSWARNTEAFF
TRBV6-5	TRBD2	.	TRBJ2-5	15	CASSYLAGGVETQYF
TRBV4-2	TRBD2	.	TRBJ2-2	16	CASSQTAGAYPGELFF
TRBV6-6	.	.	TRBJ1-5	15	CASSFERASNQPQHF
TRBV10-1	.	.	TRBJ2-1	14	CARRLLSSYNEQFF
TRBV7-8	TRBD1	.	TRBJ1-3	19	CASSLVPNDRATSGNTIYF
TRBV4-3	.	.	TRBJ2-7	14	CASSQDKQGYEQYF
TRBV9	TRBD2	.	TRBJ2-7	14	CASSVGAGGVEQYF
TRBV25-1	TRBD1	.	TRBJ1-1	16	CASSEYKSDRATEAFF
TRBV19	TRBD2	.	TRBJ2-7	16	CASSMTGTSGSYEQYF
TRBV5-4	TRBD1	once	TRBJ2-2	15	CASSSDRGRGGELFF
TRBV7-7	TRBD1	.	TRBJ2-5	15	CASSPGQGVGETQYF
TRBV15	TRBD1	once	TRBJ1-2	15	CATSRERGQGSGYTF
TRBV6-1	.	.	TRBJ1-4	16	CASSEGTRQGGEKLFF
TRBV25-1	.	once	TRBJ1-2	12	CASSEYQGGYTF
TRBV5-6	.	.	TRBJ2-6	15	CASGRWDIGANVLTF
TRBV4-1	TRBD2	.	TRBJ2-5	16	CASSQSGTPGGETQYF
TRBV7-9	TRBD2	.	TRBJ2-6	18	CASSPRTSGSSGANVLTF
TRBV6-5	.	.	TRBJ2-3	12	CASSSPSRQQYF
TRBV7-9	.	few	TRBJ1-4	11	CASSLERELFF
TRBV30	TRBD1	.	TRBJ1-3	13	CAWSPGQGNTIYF
TRBV29-1	.	.	TRBJ1-5	12	CSVEDTNQPQHF
TRBV9	TRBD1	.	TRBJ2-7	15	CASSVGEGDSYEQYF
TRBV6-6	.	.	TRBJ1-5	12	CASKQGDQAQHF
TRBV30	TRBD1	.	TRBJ1-4	13	CALAGTGREKLFF
TRBV6-6	TRBD1	.	TRBJ1-4	16	CASSPDRGSTNEKLFF
TRBV5-1	.	.	TRBJ1-1	15	CASRRQNRENTEAFF
TRBV2	TRBD1	few	TRBJ1-6	16	CASSQDRGAGNSPLHF
TRBV7-9	TRBD1	.	TRBJ2-7	14	CASSRGQEEGEQYF
TRBV10-3	TRBD1	.	TRBJ2-7	13	CATRTGDGYEQYF
TRBV7-3	.	.	TRBJ1-5	16	CASSLGVRDNLQPQHF
TRBV6-6	.	.	TRBJ2-2	13	CASWRTNTGELFF
TRBV19	.	.	TRBJ2-5	13	CASRGQAQETQYF
TRBV7-3	TRBD1	.	TRBJ1-1	15	CASSSHRGGGTEAFF
TRBV30	.	.	TRBJ2-2	15	CAWSVQGLDTGELFF
TRBV5-6	.	.	TRBJ2-5	16	CASSNRRASGRETQYF
TRBV5-6	.	.	TRBJ1-1	15	CASRPDRIRNTEAFF
TRBV6-5	TRBD1	.	TRBJ2-7	14	CASSYWTGSYEQYF